This TCR beta chain is drawn from a study of Ad26.COV2.S vaccination and SARS-CoV-2 variants. Study conclusions and caveats: Those who received the vaccine showed greater spike-specific TCR breadth than those given placebo.

Treatment denoted: about 20 received Ad26.COV2.S at low or high dose, single or two shots; several received placebo; per-sample allocation not given. Day 63 after the first injection of vaccine or placebo was the sampling time. The vaccine antigen was prefusion-stabilized Wuhan SARS-CoV-2 spike. Only in-frame clones appear in the TCRdb table, and some are missing; sequencing was by immunoSEQ multiplex PCR. The profile shows 350,000 to 600,000 clones, 80% to 90% of them singletons. The ends were cut back, 3 bases at V and 7 bases at J, with 10 bases in the middle. The CDR3 loop spans 13 amino acids. Germline CDR1 reads SGHNT; CDR2 reads YYREEE (reference sequence). Comments on this clone: Its specificity is unknown.

This chain joins TRBV5-4 and TRBJ1-4; D is ambiguous. The sample was peripheral blood, taken in a trial of Ad26.COV2.S vaccine versus placebo. The source is a person aged 18 to 65 who received the Ad26.COV2.S COVID-19 vaccine or a placebo. The CDR3 spells CASSSGHVEKLFF. CDR3 DNA: TGTGCCAGCAGCTCCGGGCATGTTGAAAAACTGTTTTTT.